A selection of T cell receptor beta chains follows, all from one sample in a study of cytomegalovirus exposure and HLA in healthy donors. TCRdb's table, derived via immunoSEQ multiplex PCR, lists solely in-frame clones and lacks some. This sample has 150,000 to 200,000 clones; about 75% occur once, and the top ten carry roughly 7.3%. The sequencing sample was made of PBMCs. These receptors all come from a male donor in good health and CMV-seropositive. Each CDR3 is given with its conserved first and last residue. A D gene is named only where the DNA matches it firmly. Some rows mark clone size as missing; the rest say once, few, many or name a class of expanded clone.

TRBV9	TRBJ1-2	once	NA	TGTGCCAGCAGCGGAGCTGGGGGCTCGTACACCTTC	CASSGAGGSYTF
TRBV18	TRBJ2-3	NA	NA	TGTGCCAGCTCACCAAGACAGCCAGATACGCAGTATTTT	CASSPRQPDTQYF
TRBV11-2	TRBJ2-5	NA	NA	TGTGCCAGCAGCCACTACGGGGGTTTGGAGACCCAGTACTTC	CASSHYGGLETQYF
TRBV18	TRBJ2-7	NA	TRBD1	TGTGCCAGCTCGGCCCGGACAGGGGGCTACGAGCAGTACTTC	CASSARTGGYEQYF
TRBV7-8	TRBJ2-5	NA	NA	TGTGCCAGCAGCTTAGGACGGAGGCAGGGGTGGGAGACCCAGTACTTC	CASSLGRRQGWETQYF
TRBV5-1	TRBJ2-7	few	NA	TGCGCCAGCAGCTTCGAGACAGACGCCCGATACGAGCAGTACTTC	CASSFETDARYEQYF
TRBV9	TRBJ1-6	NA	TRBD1	TGTGCCAGCAGCCGTACAGGGGGTTATAATTCACCCCTCCACTTT	CASSRTGGYNSPLHF
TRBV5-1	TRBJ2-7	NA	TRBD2	TGCGCCAGCAGCTTGGGTGCGGGGGAACTCTACGAGCAGTACTTC	CASSLGAGELYEQYF
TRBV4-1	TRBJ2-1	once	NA	TGCGCCAGCAGCCTGTCGAGGGGGGGTGAGCAGTTCTTC	CASSLSRGGEQFF
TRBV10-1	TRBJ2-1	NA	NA	TGCGCCAGCAGTGAGTCGAGGGGGGGAGGTAACAATGAGCAGTTCTTC	CASSESRGGGNNEQFF